This TCR beta chain was obtained from a study of vaccination and CD4 T cells after COVID-19. About the research overall: Convalescent donors were composed of six males and four females, of whom two were Hispanic. Post-COVID samples had a sampling time that fell a median approximately 93 days after diagnosis (range 35 to 161).

Indicated treatment: roughly 11-day PBMC culture with coronavirus spike peptide pools or control peptides (ViraFEST assay). Two million PBMCs went into each well for culture with around 10 IU/ml IL-2 and about 9.9 ug/ml peptide pools. With the Oncomine TCR Beta short-read assay, DNA from cultured CD4+ T cells was sequenced. TCRdb reprocessed the PCR reads with MiXCR, giving one entry per CDR3 protein. The sample lists 15,000 to 20,000 distinct CDR3 sequences; under 80% were seen once. As to this clonotype: Its antigen is unknown.

Trimming removed 8 bases from V and 8 bases from J; junction bases left unmatched: 8. This CDR3 has 13 residues. The germline CDR1 and CDR2 sequences are SNHLY and FYNNEI. Sequencing input: CD4+ T cells from blood, cultured in vitro. The chain joins TRBV2 to TRBJ1-2; TRBD1 matches 10 bases. The clonotype comes from a human donor who had recovered from COVID-19. CDR3 loop: CASGSGTGDGYTF. CDR3 bases: TGTGCCAGCGGGTCCGGGACAGGGGACGGCTACACCTTC.